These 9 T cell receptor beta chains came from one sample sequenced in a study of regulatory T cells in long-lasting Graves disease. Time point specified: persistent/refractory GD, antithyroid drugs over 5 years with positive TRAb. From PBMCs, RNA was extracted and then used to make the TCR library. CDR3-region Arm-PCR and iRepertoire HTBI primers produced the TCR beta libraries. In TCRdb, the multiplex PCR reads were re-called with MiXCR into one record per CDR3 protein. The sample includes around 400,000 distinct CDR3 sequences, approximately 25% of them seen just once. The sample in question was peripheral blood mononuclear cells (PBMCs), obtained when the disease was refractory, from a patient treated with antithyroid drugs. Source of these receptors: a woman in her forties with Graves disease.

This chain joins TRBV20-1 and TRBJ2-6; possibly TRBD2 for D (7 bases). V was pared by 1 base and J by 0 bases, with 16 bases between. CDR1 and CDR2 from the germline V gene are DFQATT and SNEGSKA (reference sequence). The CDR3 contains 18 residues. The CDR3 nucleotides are TGCAGTGCTAGAGTGTTGGGGGGGGCTAGCTCTGGGGCCAACGTCCTGACTTTC. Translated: CSARVLGGASSGANVLTF.

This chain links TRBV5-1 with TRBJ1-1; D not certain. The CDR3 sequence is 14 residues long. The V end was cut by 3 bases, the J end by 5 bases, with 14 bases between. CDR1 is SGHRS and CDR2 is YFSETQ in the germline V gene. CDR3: CASSSGAGVTEAFF. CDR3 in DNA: TGCGCCAGCAGCTCAGGAGCTGGGGTTACTGAAGCTTTCTTT.

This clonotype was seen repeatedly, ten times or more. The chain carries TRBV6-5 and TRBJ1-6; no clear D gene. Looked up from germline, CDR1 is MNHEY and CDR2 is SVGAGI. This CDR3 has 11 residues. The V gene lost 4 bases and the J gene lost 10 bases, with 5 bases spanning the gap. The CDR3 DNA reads TGTGCCAGCAGTTTAGCCTCACCCCTCCACTTT. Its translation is CASSLASPLHF.

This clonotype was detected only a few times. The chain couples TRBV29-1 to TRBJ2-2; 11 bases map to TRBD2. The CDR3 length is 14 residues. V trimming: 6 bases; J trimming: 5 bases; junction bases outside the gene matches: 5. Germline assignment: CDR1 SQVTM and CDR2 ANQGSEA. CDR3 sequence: CSVVLAGETGELFF. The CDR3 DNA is TGCAGCGTCGTACTAGCGGGAGAAACCGGGGAGCTGTTTTTT.

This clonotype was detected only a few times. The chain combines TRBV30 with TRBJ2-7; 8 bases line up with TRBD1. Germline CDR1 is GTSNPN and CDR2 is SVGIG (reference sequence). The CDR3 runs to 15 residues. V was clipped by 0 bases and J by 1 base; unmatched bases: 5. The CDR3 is CAWSVRDRYSYEQYF. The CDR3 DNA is TGTGCCTGGAGTGTACGGGACAGGTATTCCTACGAGCAGTACTTC. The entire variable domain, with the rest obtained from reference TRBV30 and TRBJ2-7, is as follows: SQTIHQWPATLVQPVGSPLSLECTVEGTSNPNLYWYRQAAGRGLQLLFYSVGIGQISSEVPQNLSASRPQDRQFILSSKKLLLSDSGFYLCAWSVRDRYSYEQYFGPGTRLTVT.

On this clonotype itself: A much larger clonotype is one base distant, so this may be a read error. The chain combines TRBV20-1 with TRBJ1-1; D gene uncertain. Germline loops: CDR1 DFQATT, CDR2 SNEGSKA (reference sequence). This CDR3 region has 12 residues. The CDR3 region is CSARRLNTETFF. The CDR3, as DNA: TGCAGTGCTAGAAGGCTTAACACTGAAACTTTCTTT.

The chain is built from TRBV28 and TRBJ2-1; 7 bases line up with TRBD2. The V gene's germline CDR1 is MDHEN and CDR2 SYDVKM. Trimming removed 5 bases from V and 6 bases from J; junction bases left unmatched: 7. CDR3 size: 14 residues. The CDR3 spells CASSNPGLSNEQFF. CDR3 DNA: TGTGCCAGCAGTAACCCGGGACTAAGCAATGAGCAGTTCTTC. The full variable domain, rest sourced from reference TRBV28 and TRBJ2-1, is DVKVTQSSRYLVKRTGEKVFLECVQDMDHENMFWYRQDPGLGLRLIYFSYDVKMKEKGDIPEGYSVSREKKERFSLILESASTNQTSMYLCASSNPGLSNEQFFGPGTRLTVL.

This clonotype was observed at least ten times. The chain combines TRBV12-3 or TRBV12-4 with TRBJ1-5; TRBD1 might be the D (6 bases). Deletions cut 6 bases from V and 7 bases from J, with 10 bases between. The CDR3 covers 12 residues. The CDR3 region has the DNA TGTGCCAGCAGCTCAGGGGTACAGCCCCAGCATTTT. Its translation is CASSSGVQPQHF.

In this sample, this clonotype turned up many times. The CDR3 sequence is CASSEQYF. The CDR3 DNA reads TGTGCCAGCAGCGAGCAGTACTTC. V usage is TRBV9 and J usage is TRBJ2-7; D gene unclear. CDR3 size: 8 residues. Germline lookup yields CDR1 SGDLS and CDR2 YYNGEE. The ends were cut back, 3 bases at V and 8 bases at J, with 0 bases in the middle.